The rows below give T cell receptor beta chains drawn from one sample of a study of glioma-infiltrating T cells after dendritic cell vaccination. The assay was immunoSEQ multiplex PCR, and TCRdb's table has in-frame clones only and misses some. This table holds about 95,000 clones, around 85% found once. The specimen comprised blood, sampled before dendritic cell vaccination. These receptors came from a human donor with glioblastoma. Both conserved end residues are part of each CDR3. Fields, in order: CDR3 DNA, CDR3 protein, V gene, J gene, D gene, clone size. D genes are given only for firm matches. Part of the rows lack a size; the others show once, few, many or a class for expanded clones.

TGTGCCAGCAGTTTTCGGGTTAGCTCCTACAATGAGCAGTTCTTC	CASSFRVSSYNEQFF	TRBV6-5	TRBJ2-1	.	.
TGTGCCATCAGTGAGTTCACTCTCCGGCGGGACAGGGGCTACGAGCAGTACTTC	CAISEFTLRRDRGYEQYF	TRBV10-3	TRBJ2-7	TRBD1	.
TGTGCCAGTAGTTCATGGGGCGGGGGGGTCACCTACGAGCAGTACTTC	CASSSWGGGVTYEQYF	TRBV19	TRBJ2-7	TRBD2	.
TGTGCCAGCTTCCTCCCGGGGGGCGTGGATGGCTACACCTTC	CASFLPGGVDGYTF	TRBV6-5	TRBJ1-2	.	.
TGTGCCAGCAGCTTGGTTGGCAGGGCGTCGAACACCTTC	CASSLVGRASNTF	TRBV5-6	TRBJ1-2	.	.
TGTGCCAGCAGCCTCCCCAGCGATGAGCAGTTCTTC	CASSLPSDEQFF	TRBV7-9	TRBJ2-1	.	.
TGTGCCAGCAGCCCGGGGGCCAGGGGGGTTTACGAGCAGTACTTC	CASSPGARGVYEQYF	TRBV5-6	TRBJ2-7	.	.
TGCGCCAGCAAGGGACTAGCGGGAGCAGATACGCAGTATTTT	CASKGLAGADTQYF	TRBV5-1	TRBJ2-3	TRBD2	.
TGTGCCATCAAAGGGCGAACAGGGGAATACGAGCAGTACTTC	CAIKGRTGEYEQYF	TRBV10-3	TRBJ2-7	TRBD1	.
TGTGCCAGCAGCTTGGGCGGTGGCGGTTATTCACCCCTCCACTTT	CASSLGGGGYSPLHF	TRBV5-6	TRBJ1-6	.	.
TGTGCCATAGAGGCACATTTTAGCAATCAGCCCCAGCATTTT	CAIEAHFSNQPQHF	TRBV10-3	TRBJ1-5	.	once
TGTGCCACTAATGCCCTTGATCGGGGGGCGCTAGCCAAAAACATTCAGTACTTC	CATNALDRGALAKNIQYF	TRBV15	TRBJ2-4	.	.
TGTGCCAGCACCCGGCGACAGGGGATATACAATGAGCAGTTCTTC	CASTRRQGIYNEQFF	TRBV5-8	TRBJ2-1	TRBD1	.
TGCGCCAGCTCTAGGTTCGGGGGGGACAATGAGCAGTTCTTC	CASSRFGGDNEQFF	TRBV5-1	TRBJ2-1	TRBD2	.
TGTGCCAGCAGCTACCGGACTAGCGGGGGGGCAGAGCTGTTTTTT	CASSYRTSGGAELFF	TRBV5-6	TRBJ2-2	TRBD2	.
TGTGCCACCGGTCAGGGGGCTTACGAGCAGTACTTC	CATGQGAYEQYF	TRBV15	TRBJ2-7	TRBD1	.
TGCGCCAGCAGCTTGGCCATCCAAGAGACCCAGTACTTC	CASSLAIQETQYF	TRBV5-1	TRBJ2-5	.	.
TGTGCCAGCAGTGATAACCTAGCCGCGATCACAGATACGCAGTATTTT	CASSDNLAAITDTQYF	TRBV2	TRBJ2-3	.	.
TGTGCCACCTCAGGGGAGGGTGGCTACACCTTC	CATSGEGGYTF	TRBV19	TRBJ1-2	.	.
TGTGCCTGGAGCGATAAGACAGTTTTAGGTGAAAAACTGTTTTTT	CAWSDKTVLGEKLFF	TRBV30	TRBJ1-4	.	.
TGCGCCAGCAGCCAAGATGGGACAGGGATCCGTGGCTACACCTTC	CASSQDGTGIRGYTF	TRBV4-1	TRBJ1-2	TRBD1	few
TGTGCCAGTAGGAACATTGGACAGAAAGAGACCCAGTACTTC	CASRNIGQKETQYF	TRBV19	TRBJ2-5	.	.
TGTGCCAGCAGCCAACTTCCGGGAGTGGAAGGCTACACCTTC	CASSQLPGVEGYTF	TRBV16	TRBJ1-2	.	.
TGTGCCAGCAGTCCTATCCATTCCTACGAGCAGTACTTC	CASSPIHSYEQYF	TRBV6-5	TRBJ2-7	.	.
TGTGCCAGCAGCGCCCGGGGTTGGGAGACCCAGTACTTC	CASSARGWETQYF	TRBV11-3	TRBJ2-5	.	.
TGTGCCAGCAGTGACGACAGAAACCCAACTGATACGCAGTATTTT	CASSDDRNPTDTQYF	TRBV6-4	TRBJ2-3	.	once
TGCGCCAGCAGCTTGTCCGGGCAGGGGTACACCGGGGAGCTGTTTTTT	CASSLSGQGYTGELFF	TRBV5-1	TRBJ2-2	.	.
TGTGCCAGCAGCACCTTACAGGGCCTGCGTACAGATACGCAGTATTTT	CASSTLQGLRTDTQYF	TRBV7-9	TRBJ2-3	.	.
TGCGCCAGCAGCTTGGAAGGGGGCCTAAGCACAGATACGCAGTATTTT	CASSLEGGLSTDTQYF	TRBV5-1	TRBJ2-3	TRBD1	.
TGTGCCAGCAGTGTTGCGACTACGGGTGAAAAACTGTTTTTT	CASSVATTGEKLFF	TRBV2	TRBJ1-4	.	.
TGTGCCAGCAGTTACGCACGGCCCAGGGGCGTGCCCCAGCATTTT	CASSYARPRGVPQHF	TRBV6-5	TRBJ1-5	.	.
TGTGCCATGGGGACGGGGGGCCACGATAGCAATCAGCCCCAGCATTTT	CAMGTGGHDSNQPQHF	TRBV10-3	TRBJ1-5	.	few
TGTGCCAGCAGCAAACGCGGCGCTTCCTACGAGCAGTACTTC	CASSKRGASYEQYF	TRBV21-1	TRBJ2-7	.	few
TGTGCCAGCAGCTACGGGACAGTCACTAACTATGGCTACACCTTC	CASSYGTVTNYGYTF	TRBV5-8	TRBJ1-2	TRBD1	few
TGTGCCAGCAGCTTCGGAGGCAGGGGGTCCTACGAGCAGTACTTC	CASSFGGRGSYEQYF	TRBV5-6	TRBJ2-7	TRBD1	.
TGTGCCAGCAGCCGCAAAGGGGGGGAAGGACTGTTTTTT	CASSRKGGEGLFF	TRBV27	TRBJ1-4	.	.
TGTGCCAGCAGCCCAACGGGGAGGGGGGCACAAGAGACCCAGTACTTC	CASSPTGRGAQETQYF	TRBV5-4	TRBJ2-5	.	.
TGTGCCAGCAGTTACTCAACAGGGAGTAACTATGGCTACACCTTC	CASSYSTGSNYGYTF	TRBV6-5	TRBJ1-2	.	.
TGTGCCAGCAGCCCACAGGGCCTATCTAGCACAGATACGCAGTATTTT	CASSPQGLSSTDTQYF	TRBV7-2	TRBJ2-3	.	.
TGCGCCAGCAGCCGGGACTTAGACAATCAGCCCCAGCATTTT	CASSRDLDNQPQHF	TRBV4-1	TRBJ1-5	.	.
TGTGCCAGCCGCGGGACTAGCGTGGCCGAGCAGTACTTC	CASRGTSVAEQYF	TRBV25-1	TRBJ2-7	TRBD2	.
TGCGCCAGCAGCGCCGGGACTAGCGCAAGTACAGATACGCAGTATTTT	CASSAGTSASTDTQYF	TRBV5-1	TRBJ2-3	TRBD2	.
TGTGCCAGCAGCGCCGCGGCGGGAGTCACCACCGGGGAGCTGTTTTTT	CASSAAAGVTTGELFF	TRBV4-2	TRBJ2-2	TRBD2	.
TGCGCCAGCAGCCAACAGGGGGGGGAGACCCAGTACTTC	CASSQQGGETQYF	TRBV5-1	TRBJ2-5	.	.
TGTGCCAGCAGTTTAGGGCTAGCGGGATTCTACAATGAGCAGTTCTTC	CASSLGLAGFYNEQFF	TRBV27	TRBJ2-1	TRBD2	.
TGTGCCAGTAGTATAGGGGGGGGACTTGAGCAGTTCTTC	CASSIGGGLEQFF	TRBV19	TRBJ2-1	TRBD2	.
TGCAGCGTTGGTGACAGATCAGATACGCAGTATTTT	CSVGDRSDTQYF	TRBV29-1	TRBJ2-3	.	.
TGCGCCAGCAGCAATATCTACGAGCAGTACTTC	CASSNIYEQYF	TRBV4-1	TRBJ2-7	.	.
TGTGCCAGCAGGGAGACAGGGGACTCCTACGAGCAGTACTTC	CASRETGDSYEQYF	TRBV6-1	TRBJ2-7	TRBD1	.
TGTGCCAGTGGGCGGAGGGGCCCCACAGATACGCAGTATTTT	CASGRRGPTDTQYF	TRBV19	TRBJ2-3	.	.
TGTGCCAGCAGGCTCGACTCGGCACATGAGCAGTTCTTC	CASRLDSAHEQFF	TRBV6-5	TRBJ2-1	.	.
TGCGCCAGCAGCTTGGAGATAGGGGGCACAACTGAAGCTTTCTTT	CASSLEIGGTTEAFF	TRBV5-1	TRBJ1-1	TRBD1	.
TGTGCCATCAGTGGCCCTCCGGGACAGGGGTTGGAGACCCAGTACTTC	CAISGPPGQGLETQYF	TRBV10-3	TRBJ2-5	TRBD1	.
TGCGCCAGCACCCGCGGTGACAGCCCGAGCATTCAGTACTTC	CASTRGDSPSIQYF	TRBV5-1	TRBJ2-4	.	.
TGTGCCAGCAGCACACCGGGACAGGGGCTGGATACGCAGTATTTT	CASSTPGQGLDTQYF	TRBV13	TRBJ2-3	TRBD1	.
TGTGCCAGCAGCTTGGAAGGGATATACCTACGGGGGCAAGAGACCCAGTACTTC	CASSLEGIYLRGQETQYF	TRBV5-4	TRBJ2-5	.	.
TGTGCCAGCAGTAACAGGGGAGCCTACTACGAGCAGTACTTC	CASSNRGAYYEQYF	TRBV27	TRBJ2-7	TRBD1	.
TGTGCCAGCAGACCGTACTCTAGCGGAGCAGACACAGATACGCAGTATTTT	CASRPYSSGADTDTQYF	TRBV7-2	TRBJ2-3	TRBD2	once
TGTGCCAGCAGCTTGACAGCGAACACTGAAGCTTTCTTT	CASSLTANTEAFF	TRBV5-6	TRBJ1-1	.	.
TGTGCCAGCAGCTTGGCGGGACAGGGGAACTATGGCTACACCTTC	CASSLAGQGNYGYTF	TRBV7-9	TRBJ1-2	TRBD1	.